Below, one T cell receptor beta chain is given with its context. Trimming shortened V by 0 bases and J by 10 bases, and 10 bases separated the two germline ends. Germline CDR1 and CDR2: ENHRY and SYGVKD. This CDR3 is built from 12 residues. These data originate in a study of blood T cell repertoires in COVID-19. Whole-study context: The samples span acute and convalescent COVID-19 from the United States, Italy and Spain. T cells, B-cell-depleted T cells, or PBMCs provided the cDNA or gDNA that served as material.

How the authors handled the data: Reference gene primer amplification gave estimated nucleated cell counts. Profiled with immunoSEQ multiplex PCR; TCRdb holds only in-frame clones, not every one. V, J and clone size reflect that table, while D and trimming were determined from the DNA. This repertoire shows just under 65,000 clones, over 70% found once; its top ten account for around 6.5%. The sample consisted of peripheral blood. The sequence derives from a human donor in a cohort sampled during active COVID-19. J is TRBJ2-7 and V is TRBV10-3, with no clear D. CDR3 amino acids: CAISESPTVQYF. The CDR3 DNA reads as TGTGCCATCAGTGAGTCGCCCACAGTCCAGTACTTC.